The clone carrying this T cell receptor (beta chain) was seen more than once but under ten times. Its target is not known. PCR was performed using 60 Vbeta and 13 Jbeta primers. TCRdb's table, derived via immunoSEQ multiplex PCR, lists solely in-frame clones and lacks some. The data contain some 90,000 clones, more than 75% of them singletons. The data are from a study of cytomegalovirus exposure and HLA in healthy donors. Overall study findings and caveats: Researchers had no immune exposure information except CMV serostatus available. HLA alleles were associated with 15,000 to 20,000 TCR beta sequences in a later analysis at 0.05 false discovery rate.

Specimen: PBMCs. This clonotype was sampled from a woman in her 50s in good health and CMV-seropositive.

CDR3 in amino acids: CAIGGSTEAFF. DNA of the CDR3: TGTGCCATCGGGGGGTCCACTGAAGCTTTCTTT. This sequence joins TRBV10-3 and TRBJ1-1, with D perhaps TRBD1 (5 bases). Trimming cost V 8 bases and J 4 bases, with 8 bases left between them. The CDR3 spans 11 residues. From germline, CDR1 is ENHRY and CDR2 SYGVKD.